This TCR beta chain was identified in a study of cytomegalovirus exposure and HLA in healthy donors. Whole-study results and caveats: Specificity for CMV antigens was confirmed in vitro for a few of the CMV-associated chains.

On this clone: Its antigen is not known.

The assay was immunoSEQ multiplex PCR, and TCRdb's table has in-frame clones only and misses some. The data hold about 330,000 clones, with 86% observed a single time. The V gene's germline CDR1 is MDHEN and CDR2 SYDVKM. Deletions cut 6 bases from V and 4 bases from J, with 12 bases between. The CDR3 is made up of 13 amino acids. The source material was PBMCs. The chain has TRBV28 and TRBJ2-5; tentatively, D is TRBD2 (6 bases). The origin of this receptor is a woman aged 18 to 35 in good health and CMV-seronegative. The CDR3 coding sequence is TGTGCCAGCAGCCCCCCCGGGGGAGAGACCCAGTACTTC. Residues: CASSPPGGETQYF.